Here is one T cell receptor beta chain with its context. One entry per CDR3 protein, called by TCRdb with MiXCR from the 5' RACE reads. The table shows approximately 40,000 distinct CDR3 sequences, with roughly 13% occurring only once. This record comes from a study of spatial heterogeneity in lung cancer. Study information: The average count in raw reads for each unique TCR and UMI combination exceeded nine appearances.

Time point denoted: sample taken at primary tumor resection. No cell sorting; template was whole RNA from tumor, lung tissue or PBMC. Germline CDR1 SGHTA, CDR2 FQGNSA. Trimming removed 2 bases at V and 2 bases at J, with 11 bases between. The CDR3 loop spans 15 amino acids. The sample in question was PBMCs, obtained at surgery. This receptor was taken from a male donor with early-stage non-small cell lung cancer. The chain couples TRBV7-2 to TRBJ2-3, with D possibly being TRBD1 (5 bases). This CDR3 reads CASSLQGVVTDTQYF. Here the CDR3 DNA reads TGTGCCAGCAGCTTACAAGGGGTAGTCACAGATACGCAGTATTTT.